These T cell receptor beta chains were read from a single sample in a study of blood T cell repertoires in COVID-19. The repertoire was sequenced with immunoSEQ multiplex PCR; TCRdb's copy has only in-frame clones and lacks some. Of about 500,000 clones listed, 80% to 90% are singletons. The material sequenced was peripheral blood. Receptors originate from a young man with COVID-19, enrolled during active disease. Each CDR3 is given with its conserved first and last residue. Fields, in order: CDR3 DNA, CDR3 protein, V gene, clone size, D gene, J gene. The D gene is left open where the match is weak. Some rows mark clone size as missing; the rest say once, few, many or name a class of expanded clone.

TGTGCCAGCAGCTTAAGGGACAGGGGGCGCTTGGGCTATGGCTACACCTTC | CASSLRDRGRLGYGYTF | TRBV7-8 | NA | TRBD1 | TRBJ1-2
TGTGCCAGCAGTGAGGGCAGCTCCTACGAGCAGTACTTC | CASSEGSSYEQYF | TRBV2 | NA | NA | TRBJ2-7
TGCAGTGCTAGAGAGGGGAGAGGCTACACCTTC | CSAREGRGYTF | TRBV20-1 | NA | NA | TRBJ1-2
TGTGCCAGCTCAACAGGGACAGGGGGTCAAGAGACCCAGTACTTC | CASSTGTGGQETQYF | TRBV18 | NA | TRBD1 | TRBJ2-5
TGTGCCAGCAGAGCAGCGGGGGACTCCTACAATGAGCAGTTCTTC | CASRAAGDSYNEQFF | TRBV2 | NA | TRBD2 | TRBJ2-1
TGTGCCAGCAGCAAAAGGGAAACTAGCGGGAGTAACATTCAGTACTTC | CASSKRETSGSNIQYF | TRBV21-1 | NA | NA | TRBJ2-4
TGTGCCAGCAGCGAGACAGGCGGAAACACCATATATTTT | CASSETGGNTIYF | TRBV6-5 | NA | NA | TRBJ1-3
TGTGCCAGTAGTATAGAGGTGCGGAGGGGGCGAAGTGGCTACACCTTC | CASSIEVRRGRSGYTF | TRBV19 | once | TRBD1 | TRBJ1-2
TGTGCCAGCTCACCAACGACTTATGAGCAGTTCTTC | CASSPTTYEQFF | TRBV18 | NA | NA | TRBJ2-1
TGCAGCGTTCGGACAGGGGGGGAGACCCAGTACTTC | CSVRTGGETQYF | TRBV29-1 | NA | TRBD1 | TRBJ2-5
TGTGCCAGCAGTTACTCCGTCGACAGGGCAGATACGCAGTATTTT | CASSYSVDRADTQYF | TRBV6-6 | NA | TRBD1 | TRBJ2-3
TGTGCCACCAGCGCAACAGGCAAAAGCTCCTACAATGAGCAGTTCTTC | CATSATGKSSYNEQFF | TRBV24-1 | NA | NA | TRBJ2-1
TGTGCCACCAGCAGAGAGCTAGCGGGGGCCTACGAGCAGTACTTC | CATSRELAGAYEQYF | TRBV15 | NA | TRBD2 | TRBJ2-7
TGTGCCAGCAGTATGGAAGGCGGTACGAACACCGGGGAGCTGTTTTTT | CASSMEGGTNTGELFF | TRBV2 | NA | NA | TRBJ2-2
TGTGCCAGCAGCCCTGGACAGGCCCGGTATGGCTACACCTTC | CASSPGQARYGYTF | TRBV5-6 | NA | TRBD1 | TRBJ1-2
TGTGCCAGCAGGCCGGGACAGGGTGCGCAGTACTTC | CASRPGQGAQYF | TRBV12-3/TRBV12-4 | NA | TRBD1 | TRBJ2-7
TGTGCCAGCAGTTCCTTAGCGGACATCCCCTACAATGAGCAGTTCTTC | CASSSLADIPYNEQFF | TRBV6-5 | NA | NA | TRBJ2-1
TGTGCCAGCAGCCGAGAGGGGCTGAAGGGCTACGAGCAGTACTTC | CASSREGLKGYEQYF | TRBV14 | NA | NA | TRBJ2-7
TGTGCCAGCAGTGAATCGTCCGGGGGGGGTACTGAAGCTTTCTTT | CASSESSGGGTEAFF | TRBV2 | NA | NA | TRBJ1-1
TGTGCCATTCGACAGGAGAACACCGGGGAGCTGTTTTTT | CAIRQENTGELFF | TRBV27 | NA | NA | TRBJ2-2
TGTGCCAGTAGTATTAGCGCTTACAGCTCCTACAATGAGCAGTTCTTC | CASSISAYSSYNEQFF | TRBV19 | few | NA | TRBJ2-1
TGTGCCAGCAGAGCCTTGACTAGCGGGGGCCTGTCTGAGCAGTTCTTC | CASRALTSGGLSEQFF | TRBV6-6 | once | TRBD2 | TRBJ2-1
TGTGCCACCAGCAGAGATCTCGCTAGCGGGGCTGCCGAGCAGTACTTC | CATSRDLASGAAEQYF | TRBV15 | once | TRBD2 | TRBJ2-7
TGTGCCAGCAGCTTAGGCGGTCGGCGGTCTGGAAACACCATATATTTT | CASSLGGRRSGNTIYF | TRBV11-2 | NA | NA | TRBJ1-3
TGCGCCAGCAGCCTCGGACTAGCGGCGTGGGCCACAGATACGCAGTATTTT | CASSLGLAAWATDTQYF | TRBV5-1 | NA | TRBD2 | TRBJ2-3
TGTGCCAGCAGTTACTCGTCGGGACAGGGAATTTATGGCTACACCTTC | CASSYSSGQGIYGYTF | TRBV6-5 | NA | TRBD1 | TRBJ1-2
TGTGCCAGCAGCATCATGGGGACAGGCAATTCACCCCTCCACTTT | CASSIMGTGNSPLHF | TRBV7-9 | NA | TRBD1 | TRBJ1-6
TGTGCCAGCTCACCACTAGCGGGGAACACTGAAGCTTTCTTT | CASSPLAGNTEAFF | TRBV18 | NA | NA | TRBJ1-1
TGTGCCAGCAGGCGGGAGGGTGGTTTTGTGACCCAGTACTTC | CASRREGGFVTQYF | TRBV27 | once | TRBD2 | TRBJ2-5
TGTGCCAGCAGCGTAGGACTAGCGGGGGAGACCCAGTACTTC | CASSVGLAGETQYF | TRBV9 | once | TRBD2 | TRBJ2-5
TGCAGTGCTAGTAAGCAGGGAGGAGAAAAACTGTTTTTT | CSASKQGGEKLFF | TRBV20-1 | NA | NA | TRBJ1-4
TGTGCCACCAGTGATCCGGGATCTGGCACAGATACGCAGTATTTT | CATSDPGSGTDTQYF | TRBV24-1 | NA | NA | TRBJ2-3
TGTGCCAGCAGTTTGGCCAGCGGGGCCCTCGAGCAGTACTTC | CASSLASGALEQYF | TRBV27 | NA | TRBD2 | TRBJ2-7
TGCGCCAGCAGCTCTCCGGGACAGGGGAATTACGAGCAGTACTTC | CASSSPGQGNYEQYF | TRBV5-1 | NA | TRBD1 | TRBJ2-7
TGTGCCAGCAGCCAAGGCCTACAGGGGAATGAGCAGTTCTTC | CASSQGLQGNEQFF | TRBV7-9 | NA | TRBD1 | TRBJ2-1
TGTGCCAGCAGCCCTGAGGCAAGCTACGAGCAGTACTTC | CASSPEASYEQYF | TRBV7-9 | NA | NA | TRBJ2-7
TGTGCCAGTAGTATAGGAGACAGGACGTACCAAGAGACCCAGTACTTC | CASSIGDRTYQETQYF | TRBV19 | few | NA | TRBJ2-5
TGTGCCAGCAGCCCTGGGACTACCCGCTACGAGCAGTACTTC | CASSPGTTRYEQYF | TRBV7-2 | NA | TRBD2 | TRBJ2-7
TGTGCCAGCAAGGAGACCTATAATTCACCCCTCCACTTT | CASKETYNSPLHF | TRBV2 | few | NA | TRBJ1-6
TGTGCCAGAAGCTCGGACAGGGCTGGCAACACCATATATTTT | CARSSDRAGNTIYF | TRBV5-3 | NA | TRBD1 | TRBJ1-3
TGTGCCAGCAGTTTTAACAGGGGGCTTAATGAAAAACTGTTTTTT | CASSFNRGLNEKLFF | TRBV27 | NA | TRBD1 | TRBJ1-4
TGTGCCAGCAGCCAAGCCGCAGGGATGGGGAAACTGTTTTTT | CASSQAAGMGKLFF | TRBV3-1/TRBV3-2 | NA | NA | TRBJ1-4
TGTGCCAGCAGTGTCCGACAGGCGACTAACACCGGGGAGCTGTTTTTT | CASSVRQATNTGELFF | TRBV2 | NA | NA | TRBJ2-2
TGCGCCAGCAGCTTGGGGCAGGGGTCGGAATCACCCCTCCACTTT | CASSLGQGSESPLHF | TRBV5-1 | NA | NA | TRBJ1-6
TGTGCCAGCAGTGAAACTAGAGGCAGGGGGGTGCCCAAAAACATTCAGTACTTC | CASSETRGRGVPKNIQYF | TRBV6-1 | NA | NA | TRBJ2-4
TGCAGCGTTGCGGCGGGAGTACCAACCGGGGAGCTGTTTTTT | CSVAAGVPTGELFF | TRBV29-1 | NA | TRBD2 | TRBJ2-2
TGTGCCAGTAGTTCCCCCGGGGGGCGCGGGAATGAGCAGTTCTTC | CASSSPGGRGNEQFF | TRBV19 | NA | NA | TRBJ2-1
TGTGCCAGCAGCTGGAATCCCAGGGGGTACGAGCAGTACTTC | CASSWNPRGYEQYF | TRBV5-6 | once | TRBD1 | TRBJ2-7
TGTGCCAGCAGTGAACAGGGGGGACAGGATACCAATCAGCCCCAGCATTTT | CASSEQGGQDTNQPQHF | TRBV25-1 | NA | TRBD1 | TRBJ1-5
TGTGCCAGCAGCCCCCGCGAGCGTCAGCCCCAGCATTTT | CASSPRERQPQHF | TRBV12-3/TRBV12-4 | NA | NA | TRBJ1-5
TGTGCCAGCAGCCGATTCTCGGAGGACGAGCAGTACTTC | CASSRFSEDEQYF | TRBV3-1/TRBV3-2 | NA | NA | TRBJ2-7
TGTGCCAGCAGCCCCGGACTCGGGATCGGCTACACCTTC | CASSPGLGIGYTF | TRBV3-1/TRBV3-2 | NA | NA | TRBJ1-2
TGTGCCAGCAGTGATCGTAGGGGAGGGGGTCAGCCCCAGCATTTT | CASSDRRGGGQPQHF | TRBV5-5 | NA | NA | TRBJ1-5